This T cell receptor (beta chain) appears in the sequencing data of a study of T cell responses to AZD1222 COVID-19 vaccine (dated by TCRdb to about 2021). Some background on the complete study: AZD1222 recipients whose second dose came at about 4 weeks and those whose second dose came at about 12 weeks were combined into one group, since spike-specific TCR depth and breadth did not differ between the two schedules. A total of around 240 trial participants underwent TCR sequencing, of whom 200 to 220 had received two doses of AZD1222 and about 25 had received two doses of the MenACWY control vaccine. Trial participants were enrolled into age subgroups of 18-55, 56-69 and 70-plus years, which contained about 150, 27 and 61 TCR-sequenced participants, respectively.

According to the study, the label for this sample's time point signals: baseline before first vaccination. Vaccinee samples came from UK trials COV001 and COV002, including a single-blind randomized controlled phase 2/3 trial of AZD1222 (ChAdOx1 nCoV-19) in healthy adults. For TCRbeta chain sequencing, PBMC samples from trial participants were taken at day 0 and at day 28 after the second dose. The CDR3 regions of human TCRbeta chains were subjected to immunosequencing. As for how the authors treated the data: Repertoire TCRs were matched against a reference library of SARS-CoV-2-specific TCRs generated with the MIRA antigen-specificity platform. Breadth was defined as the fraction of unique TCRs that were SARS-CoV-2-associated, and depth was defined as the fraction of total T cells that were SARS-CoV-2-associated. Using the MIRA data, each spike-specific TCR was mapped to the spike region that the TCR reacts to and placed in a CD4 or CD8 class. Log10-transformed breadth and depth values were compared by one-way ANOVA with Sidak's multiple comparisons tests. TCRdb mirrors the immuneACCESS table, restricted to in-frame sequences. Some clones are absent from its copies; in checked studies, under half trace to an unresolved V gene, and the reason for the others is unknown. The V and J calls and clone size come from that table; D and trimming were worked out from the DNA. This sample is represented by approximately 120,000 clones; about nine tenths of them were singletons. In total, the top ten clones hold approximately 7.9% of the sample.

Overall study outcomes, separate from this receptor: The 56-69-year group was small, and its depth increase did not reach significance, likely because of low power. Participants were mostly white British and included more females than males, and it was suggested by the authors that clonal diversity may have been underestimated. Reportedly, close to half of the unique spike-specific TCRs recognized epitopes lying outside the regions that are mutated in the B.1.351 and B.1.1.7 variants. No day 14 peak-response samples were available, so repertoires were characterized only after the peak T cell response. Only six or seven AZD1222 recipients were SARS-CoV-2 seropositive at baseline, limiting conclusions about previously exposed vaccinees. The vaccine-associated CD4 TCRs covered the entire spike protein, and the dominant responses fell in regions 160-218 and 743-854. After two AZD1222 doses, spike-specific TCR breadth and depth were significantly higher than at day 0 and than in MenACWY recipients.

Via the germline V gene, CDR1 is MNHEY and CDR2 SVGAGI. For this chain, trimming is 2 bases at the V end and 4 bases at the J end, and the number of junction bases without a gene match is 6. The CDR3 holds 16 amino acids from the cysteine to the phenylalanine. Only the CDR3 portion is preserved as DNA: 48 bases, with reading frame beginning at the first base. As to this clone: Its target antigen remains unknown. No qualities accompany the bases; no much larger clone lies one base away.

The rearranged segments are TRBV6-5 and TRBJ1-5, with 9 bases in between that match TRBD1. Source: peripheral blood, taken on day 0 of AZD1222 vaccination. This TCR came from an adult in good health. CDR3 reads: CASSYPTGGPNQPQHF. Here is the DNA: TGTGCCAGCAGTTACCCTACAGGGGGCCCAAATCAGCCCCAGCATTTT.